This TCR beta chain was captured by sequencing in a study of STAT5B mutations in CD4+ large granular lymphocyte leukemia. Whole-study findings and limits: Compared with healthy controls (2/35), patient top clones favored TRBV06 (8/27).

As regards this clone: Its cognate antigen is unknown.

CDR1 is MNHNS and CDR2 is SASEGT in the germline V gene. The V segment lost 6 bases and the J segment 4 bases; nucleotides outside the gene matches: 3. This CDR3 spans 12 amino acids. Controls came from buffy coats of healthy blood donors. Sequencing was at survey level. The table came from immunoSEQ multiplex PCR; TCRdb's copy has only in-frame clones and leaves some out. Of tens of thousands of clones detected, about 70% appear once; the ten largest clones hold roughly 2%. The J gene is TRBJ2-7, the V gene TRBV6-1; TRBD1 matches 7 bases. The sequence came from a human donor in good health. The sequenced material came from CD4+ T cells from blood buffy coats. CDR3 region: CASRTGLYEQYF. The DNA of the CDR3 is TGTGCCAGCAGGACAGGGTTATACGAGCAGTACTTC.